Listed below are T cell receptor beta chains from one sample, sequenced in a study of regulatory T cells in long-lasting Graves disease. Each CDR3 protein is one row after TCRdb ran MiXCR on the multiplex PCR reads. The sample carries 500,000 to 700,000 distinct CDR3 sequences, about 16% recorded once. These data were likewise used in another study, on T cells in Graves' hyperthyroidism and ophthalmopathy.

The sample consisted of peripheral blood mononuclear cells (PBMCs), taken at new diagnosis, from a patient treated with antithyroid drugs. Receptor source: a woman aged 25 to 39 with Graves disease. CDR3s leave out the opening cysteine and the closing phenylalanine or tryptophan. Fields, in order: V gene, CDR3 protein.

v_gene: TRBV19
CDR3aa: ASTLQGNPSWTGELF

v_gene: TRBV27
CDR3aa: ASSLGYSREAF

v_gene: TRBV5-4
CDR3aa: ASSVSGRTSTDTQY

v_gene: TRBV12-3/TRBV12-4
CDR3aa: ASRIGRPLSGNTIY

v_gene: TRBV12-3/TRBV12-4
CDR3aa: ASSFSRLAGNEQF

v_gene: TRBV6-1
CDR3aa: ASSASGTGKRLNYGYT

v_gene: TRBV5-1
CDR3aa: ASSLGLPRAYEQY

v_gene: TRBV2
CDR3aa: ASSPLPTGTRGTQY

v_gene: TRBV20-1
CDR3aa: SAPYRTGGWHEQF

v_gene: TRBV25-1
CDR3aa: ASSRAGGLGEKLF

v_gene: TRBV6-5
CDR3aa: ASSYSGSYSY

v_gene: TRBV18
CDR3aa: ASSPPNADPQH

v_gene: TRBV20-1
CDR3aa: SAGLAPNNEQF

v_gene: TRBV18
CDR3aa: ASSPGDGLASYEQY

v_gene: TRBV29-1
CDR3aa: SVEDRGGVYTEAF

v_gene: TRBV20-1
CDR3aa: SASGSPNTGELF

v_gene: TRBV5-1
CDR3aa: ASSLGGLAGYNEQF

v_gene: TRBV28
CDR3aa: ASRGKTTTNEKLF

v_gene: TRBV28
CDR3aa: ATAPVGEANSPLH

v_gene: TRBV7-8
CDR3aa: ASSLKTGTFEKLF

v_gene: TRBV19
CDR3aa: ASSTTLAGRAYEQY

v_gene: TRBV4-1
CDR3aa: ASSQNQGPNQPQH

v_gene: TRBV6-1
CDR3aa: ASSAPGGAYEQY

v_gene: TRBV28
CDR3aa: ASSYQAGTGKNNEQF

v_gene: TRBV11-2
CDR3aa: ASSMGQLLSEAF

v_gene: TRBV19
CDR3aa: ASSIKTGLAGTYEQY

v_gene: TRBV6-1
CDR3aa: ASSEQWDRLYGYT

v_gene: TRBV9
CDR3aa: ASSVEQGIPHEKLF

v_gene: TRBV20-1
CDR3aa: SARVPARLAGVETQY

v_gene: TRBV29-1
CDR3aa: SVEDRTVKNTGELF

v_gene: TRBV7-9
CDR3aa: ASSLGGLGVFPDSYNEQF

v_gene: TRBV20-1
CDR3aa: SARNPTRAGELF

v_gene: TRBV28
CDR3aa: ASSLVEVSQLSSYNEQF